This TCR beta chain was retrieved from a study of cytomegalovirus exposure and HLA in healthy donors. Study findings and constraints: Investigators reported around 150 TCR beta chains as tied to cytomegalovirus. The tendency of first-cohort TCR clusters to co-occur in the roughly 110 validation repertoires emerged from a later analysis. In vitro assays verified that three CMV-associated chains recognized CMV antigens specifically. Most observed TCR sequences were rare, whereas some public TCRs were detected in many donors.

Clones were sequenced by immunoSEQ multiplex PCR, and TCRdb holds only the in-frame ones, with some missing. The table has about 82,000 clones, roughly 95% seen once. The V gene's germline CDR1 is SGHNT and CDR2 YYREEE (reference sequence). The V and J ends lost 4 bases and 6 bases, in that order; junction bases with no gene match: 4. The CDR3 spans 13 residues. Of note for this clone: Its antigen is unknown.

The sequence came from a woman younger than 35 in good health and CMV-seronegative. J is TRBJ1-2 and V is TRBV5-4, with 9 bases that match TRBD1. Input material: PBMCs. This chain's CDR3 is CASSLQGAHGYTF. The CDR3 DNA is TGTGCCAGCAGCCTACAGGGGGCCCATGGCTACACCTTC.